This T cell receptor (beta chain) was observed in a study of shared clonotypes between healthy human individuals. CDR3 length: 15 amino acids. Germline CDR1 MDHEN, CDR2 SYDVKM. With 7 bases clipped from V and 0 bases from J, the junction kept 6 bases outside the gene matches. Assay: immunoSEQ multiplex PCR; the TCRdb copy retains only in-frame clones and omits some. The table includes over a million clones, approximately 78% detected once. This sequence originates from a man aged 18 to 35 in good health. Some clones in this sample may be carry-over from other donors' samples. V usage is TRBV28 and J usage is TRBJ1-5; 7 nucleotides agree with TRBD1. Source material: memory CD4+ T cells from PBMCs. As for subset: CD45RA-negative fraction. The CDR3 loop is CASTPGGYSNQPQHF. The CDR3 bases are TGTGCCAGCACCCCAGGGGGGTATAGCAATCAGCCCCAGCATTTT.